The source of this TCR beta chain is a study of blood T cell repertoires in COVID-19. Study context: COVID-19 samples from acute and convalescent phases originated in the United States, Italy and Spain.

Individuals aged about 18 to 100 years were recruited from 24 US areas. The junction had 3 bases not matched to a gene; V was cut back by 3 bases and J by 0 bases. CDR3 length: 15 residues. Germline CDR1 reads MGHRA; CDR2 reads YSYEKL. Methods used by the authors: How many nucleated cells were present was estimated from reference gene primer amplification. TCRdb keeps only in-frame clones here, not all; method: immunoSEQ multiplex PCR. That table gives V, J and clone size, and the DNA gave D and trimming. Of about 160,000 clones listed, 80% are singletons. The genes are TRBV4-1 and TRBJ1-2; TRBD1 agrees at 8 bases. The clonotype originates from a woman in her fifties or sixties who had recovered from COVID-19. Material: PBMCs or T cells enriched from blood (not recorded which). DNA for the CDR3: TGCGCCAGCAGCCAGCCGGACAGGGCTAACTATGGCTACACCTTC. Its translation: CASSQPDRANYGYTF.